This note documents a single T cell receptor (beta chain) sequence. The antigen remains undetermined. This record comes from a study of beta chain features in type 1 diabetes. Trimming cost V 0 bases and J 0 bases, with 3 bases left between them. The germline V gene encodes CDR1 ENHRY and CDR2 SYGVKD. This CDR3 region has 13 residues. Expressed TCRB transcripts were sequenced because the isolated RNA had all been reverse transcribed beforehand. Only in-frame clones appear in the TCRdb table, and some are missing; sequencing was by immunoSEQ multiplex PCR. The sample gives nearly 350,000 clones, approximately 8% of which show up once; less than 0.45% is in the top ten. Whole-study results and caveats: Researchers cautioned that cDNA sequencing could over-represent cells with high TCR expression.

Researchers reported sorting CD4+ naive, central memory, regulatory and stem cell-like memory cells via CD45RO/CCR7/CD25/CD127/CD95/CD27. Sequencing was carried out using central memory CD4+ T cells from blood. The V gene is TRBV10-3, the J gene TRBJ2-7, with D unclear. The sequence derives from a woman younger than 35 in good health. CDR3 nucleotides: TGTGCCATCAGTGAGTCTTCCTCCTACGAGCAGTACTTC. Amino acids: CAISESSSYEQYF.